This TCR beta chain was documented in a study of blood T cells in healthy people across ages. Each donor supplied roughly 10 milliliters of peripheral blood. Through a sample-barcoded 5' primer and a J-beta primer mix, a second PCR was run for roughly 6 to 12 cycles. Each cDNA molecule was tagged by a template-switch adaptor that had 12 random nucleotides. TCRdb itself ran the 5' RACE reads through MiXCR, one entry per CDR3 protein. The sample holds just under 900,000 distinct CDR3 sequences, about 28% seen once. V trimming: 6 bases; J trimming: 4 bases; junction bases outside the gene matches: 8. There are 14 residues in the CDR3. Germline V gene lookup returns CDR1 DFQATT and CDR2 SNEGSKA (reference sequence). Notes on this clonotype: The antigen is unknown.

Overall study results and limits: It was the long-lived donors that had more naive CD4+ cells and higher diversity than aged donors. Diversity figures based on one million T cells were deemed too low.

This sequence joins TRBV20-1 and TRBJ2-7, with 11 bases fitting TRBD2. Sequenced input: blood. This TCR was sampled from an elderly woman in good health. This chain's CDR3 is CSALGLAGTYEQYF. The CDR3 DNA reads TGCAGTGCACTCGGACTAGCGGGTACTTACGAGCAGTACTTC.